This TCR beta chain is from a study of shared clonotypes between healthy human individuals. Study details: Contributing individuals were two females and three males aged 18 to 49.

Study outcomes and limitations: Sequencing depth was predicted to influence how clonotypes are shared among donors. The sharing of 4.5% to 5% of naive CD4 clonotypes was seen across a handful of donors.

This was a deep-level run. Using immunoSEQ multiplex PCR, the repertoire was profiled, and TCRdb retains in-frame clones only, with some absent. The sample records some 2,000,000 clones, about 95% being singletons. Details on this clone: Antigen unknown.

The CDR3 is 14 amino acids. The V segment lost 10 bases and the J segment 2 bases; nucleotides outside the gene matches: 10. Germline loops: CDR1 MNHNS, CDR2 SASEGT. The J gene is TRBJ2-7, the V gene TRBV6-1; TRBD2 agrees at 8 bases. The clonotype originates from a man between 18 and 35 years old in good health. Sequenced sample: naive CD4+ T cells sorted from blood. Noted subset: CD45RA+ positively selected. The CDR3 spells CATAGGRRTYEQYF. CDR3 nucleotides: TGTGCCACCGCTGGCGGGAGGCGTACCTACGAGCAGTACTTC.